There are many counts of the clone carrying this T cell receptor (beta chain). TCRdb re-derived calls from the RACE reads in MiXCR, one entry per CDR3 protein. Among more than 85,000 distinct CDR3 sequences, 7.5% to 9.5% were seen once, and the ten largest hold just over 2.5%. Time point: pre-sensitization, week 0. Treatment specified: therapeutic diphenylcyclopropenone sensitization with weekly scalp DPC. Patients had alopecia, were aged 18 to 70, and were not pregnant. This sample was included in a study of human T cells and chemical hapten exposure. Sequenced here: whole blood, sampled in connection with sensitization to the hapten diphenylcyclopropenone (DPC). The clonotype was recovered from a man in his forties with alopecia areata. Some clones in this sample may be carry-over from other donors' samples.

The CDR3 region is CSATTWGRSSYNEQFF. The CDR3 DNA follows: TGCAGTGCTACTACCTGGGGTCGAAGCTCCTACAATGAGCAGTTCTTC. The genes are TRBV20-1 and TRBJ2-1; unclear D gene. From germline, CDR1 is DFQATT and CDR2 SNEGSKA (reference sequence). V was clipped by 4 bases and J by 0 bases, with 16 bases between them. The length of the CDR3 is 16 residues.